The source of this T cell receptor (beta chain) is a study of shared clonotypes between healthy human individuals. General study points: Sampling was confined to blood; repertoires within tissues likely differ.

TCRdb's copy holds only in-frame clones and misses some; the assay was immunoSEQ multiplex PCR. The data contain roughly 1 million clones, more than 65% of them singletons. V gave up 5 bases and J gave up 5 bases; unmatched junction bases: 5. The CDR3 runs to 15 residues. Germline V gene data show CDR1 as SGHTA and CDR2 as FQGNSA. On this clone: No antigen is known for it.

All of the donors resided in Nashville, Tennessee, and each was a Caucasian adult. CD4+ cells yielded CD45RA+ naive and CD45RA-negative memory subsets. This sequence joins TRBV7-2 and TRBJ2-3, with TRBD2 matching 12 bases. Sequenced material: memory CD4+ T cells sorted from blood. Subset noted: CD45RA-negative fraction. The clonotype originates from a man younger than 35 in good health. This CDR3 is CASSPTSGGRDTQYF. CDR3 nucleotides: TGTGCCAGCAGCCCGACTAGCGGGGGACGAGATACGCAGTATTTT.